Shown below are 10 T cell receptor beta chains from a single sample sequenced in a study of T cell repertoires and HLA-DP antigens. Measured with immunoSEQ multiplex PCR; TCRdb has only the in-frame clones, and not every one. In the table there are about 73,000 clones, around three quarters of which are singletons. No antigens are known for them. The sample consisted of CD4+ T cells from PBMCs. The receptors stem from a man in his 60s in good health and CMV-seronegative.

The chain employs TRBV5-1 and TRBJ2-3; no firm D call. Trimming shortened V by 0 bases and J by 6 bases, and 8 bases separated the two germline ends. Germline V lookup: CDR1 SGHRS, CDR2 YFSETQ. This CDR3 has 13 amino acids. The chain's CDR3 is CASSLVNEDTQYF. CDR3 DNA: TGCGCCAGCAGCTTGGTCAACGAGGATACGCAGTATTTT. The full variable domain, completed using reference TRBV5-1 and TRBJ2-3, is KAGVTQTPRYLIKTRGQQVTLSCSPISGHRSVSWYQQTPGQGLQFLFEYFSETQRNKGNFPGRFSGRQFSNSRSEMNVSTLELGDSALYLCASSLVNEDTQYFGPGTRLTVL.

The chain has TRBV6-5 and TRBJ1-5; TRBD1 matches at 7 bases. The CDR3 length is 15 residues. Germline V gives CDR1 MNHEY, CDR2 SVGAGI. The ends lost 4 bases at V and 4 bases at J; junction bases unmatched: 7. The CDR3 sequence is CASSCPRQGNQPQHF. CDR3 nucleotide sequence: TGTGCCAGCAGTTGCCCGAGACAGGGAAATCAGCCCCAGCATTTT.

The chain has TRBV27 and TRBJ1-4, with TRBD1 matching over 8 bases. CDR1 is MNHEY, CDR2 SMNVEV, per germline (reference sequence). V was clipped by 5 bases and J by 8 bases; unmatched bases: 13. The CDR3 length is 16 residues. The CDR3, as DNA: TGTGCCAGCAGTCCCACCTATCAGGGGGCCTTGGAAAAACTGTTTTTT. Translation: CASSPTYQGALEKLFF.

The V gene is TRBV7-7, the J gene TRBJ2-5; D may match TRBD1 or TRBD2 (7 bases each). Trimming cost V 5 bases and J 5 bases, with 15 bases left between them. Germline loops: CDR1 SSHAT, CDR2 FNYEAQ (reference sequence). This CDR3 spans 14 amino acids. The DNA for the CDR3 is TGTGCCAGCAGCCGGATTCAGGGGGGGGAGACCCAGTACTTC. Translation: CASSRIQGGETQYF. The whole variable domain, filled in from reference TRBV7-7 and TRBJ2-5, reads GAGVSQSPRYKVTKRGQDVTLRCDPISSHATLYWYQQALGQGPEFLTYFNYEAQPDKSGLPSDRFSAERPEGSISTLTIQRTEQRDSAMYRCASSRIQGGETQYFGPGTRLLVL.

V and J are TRBV30 and TRBJ2-1; 7 bases fit TRBD1. The germline CDR1 and CDR2 sequences are GTSNPN and SVGIG (reference sequence). The CDR3 loop spans 15 amino acids. V shed 2 bases, J shed 4 bases, and the junction held 8 bases outside the gene matches. CDR3 amino acids: CAWSLRGTAYNEQFF. Here the CDR3 DNA reads TGTGCCTGGAGTTTACGAGGGACAGCTTACAATGAGCAGTTCTTC.

The chain uses TRBV19 and TRBJ2-6; D remains ambiguous. V was clipped by 4 bases and J by 4 bases, with 5 bases between them. CDR1 and CDR2 (germline): LNHDA, SQIVND (reference sequence). The CDR3 contains 13 residues. DNA of the CDR3: TGTGCCAGTAGTAGTACGGGGGCCAACGTCCTGACTTTC. Protein sequence: CASSSTGANVLTF. Filled out from reference TRBV19 and TRBJ2-6, the complete variable domain reads DGGITQSPKYLFRKEGQNVTLSCEQNLNHDAMYWYRQDPGQGLRLIYYSQIVNDFQKGDIAEGYSVSREKKESFPLTVTSAQKNPTAFYLCASSSTGANVLTFGAGSRLTVL.

This chain connects TRBV2 to TRBJ1-2; D is ambiguous. The V and J ends lost 4 bases and 5 bases respectively, with 8 bases between them. Germline V gene sequence: CDR1 SNHLY, CDR2 FYNNEI. The CDR3 spans 12 residues. CDR3 nucleotide sequence: TGTGCCAGCAGTGCTAGCGATTATGGCTACACCTTC. It is translated as CASSASDYGYTF.

This clone has at least ten counts. The chain links TRBV14 to TRBJ1-2; D is possibly TRBD1 (5 bases). V was trimmed by 0 bases and J by 0 bases, leaving 8 bases between them. This CDR3 has 15 amino acids. From germline, CDR1 is SGHDN and CDR2 FVKESK. In DNA form, the CDR3 reads TGTGCCAGCAGCCAAGATAGGGGTCCTAACTATGGCTACACCTTC. The encoded protein is CASSQDRGPNYGYTF.

The chain is built from TRBV5-6 and TRBJ2-3; D not resolved. Germline V CDR1 and CDR2: SGHDT, YYEEEE. Trimming removed 1 base at V and 2 bases at J, with 5 bases between. The CDR3 runs 13 residues. DNA for the CDR3: TGTGCCAGCAGCTTGCGTGCCACAGATACGCAGTATTTT. Amino acid sequence: CASSLRATDTQYF.

The chain recombines TRBV9 with TRBJ2-3; the match to TRBD1 covers 7 bases. Unmatched junction bases numbered 5, after V lost 6 bases and J lost 4 bases. Germline V gives CDR1 SGDLS, CDR2 YYNGEE. This CDR3 is 13 amino acids long. The CDR3 spells CASNGQASDTQYF. In DNA form, the CDR3 reads TGTGCCAGCAACGGACAGGCCTCAGATACGCAGTATTTT.